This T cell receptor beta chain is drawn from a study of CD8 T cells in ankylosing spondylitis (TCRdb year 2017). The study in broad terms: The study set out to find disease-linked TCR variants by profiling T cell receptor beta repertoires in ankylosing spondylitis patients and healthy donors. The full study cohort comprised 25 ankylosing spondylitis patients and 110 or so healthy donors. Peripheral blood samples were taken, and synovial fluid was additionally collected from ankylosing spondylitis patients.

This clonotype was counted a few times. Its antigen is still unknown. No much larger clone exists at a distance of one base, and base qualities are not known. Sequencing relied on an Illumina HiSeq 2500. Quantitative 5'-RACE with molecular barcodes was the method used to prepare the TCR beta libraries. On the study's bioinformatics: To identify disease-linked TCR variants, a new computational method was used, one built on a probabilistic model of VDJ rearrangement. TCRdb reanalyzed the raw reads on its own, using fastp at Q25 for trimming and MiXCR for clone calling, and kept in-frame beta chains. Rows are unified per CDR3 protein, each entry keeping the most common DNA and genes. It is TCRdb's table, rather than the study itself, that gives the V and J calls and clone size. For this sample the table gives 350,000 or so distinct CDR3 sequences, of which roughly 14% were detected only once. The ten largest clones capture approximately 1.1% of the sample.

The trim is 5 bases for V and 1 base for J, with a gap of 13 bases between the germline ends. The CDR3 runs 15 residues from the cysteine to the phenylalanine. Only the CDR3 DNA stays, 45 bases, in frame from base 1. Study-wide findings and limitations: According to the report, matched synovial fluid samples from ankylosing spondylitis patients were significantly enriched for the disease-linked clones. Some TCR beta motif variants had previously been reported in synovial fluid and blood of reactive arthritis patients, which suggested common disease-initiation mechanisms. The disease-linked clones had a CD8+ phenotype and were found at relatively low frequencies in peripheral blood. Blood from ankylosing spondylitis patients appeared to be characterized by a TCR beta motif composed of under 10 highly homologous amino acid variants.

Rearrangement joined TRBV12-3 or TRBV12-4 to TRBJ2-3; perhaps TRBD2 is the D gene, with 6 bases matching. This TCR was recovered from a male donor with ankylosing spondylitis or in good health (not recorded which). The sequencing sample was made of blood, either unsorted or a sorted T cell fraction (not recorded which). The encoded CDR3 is CASSPPGEGTDTQYF. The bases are TGTGCCAGCAGTCCTCCCGGGGAGGGCACAGATACGCAGTATTTT.